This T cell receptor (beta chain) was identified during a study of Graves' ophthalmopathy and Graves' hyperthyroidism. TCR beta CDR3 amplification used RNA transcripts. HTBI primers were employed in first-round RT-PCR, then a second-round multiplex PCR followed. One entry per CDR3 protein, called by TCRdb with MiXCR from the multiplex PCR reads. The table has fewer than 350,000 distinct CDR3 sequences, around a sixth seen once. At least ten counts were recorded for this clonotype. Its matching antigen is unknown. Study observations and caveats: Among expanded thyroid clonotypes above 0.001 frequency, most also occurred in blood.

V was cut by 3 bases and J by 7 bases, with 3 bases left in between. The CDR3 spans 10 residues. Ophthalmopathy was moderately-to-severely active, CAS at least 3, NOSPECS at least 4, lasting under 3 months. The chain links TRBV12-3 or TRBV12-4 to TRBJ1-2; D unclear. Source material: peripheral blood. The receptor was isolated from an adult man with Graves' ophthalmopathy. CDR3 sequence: CASSFPGYTF. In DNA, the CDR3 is TGTGCCAGCAGTTTTCCTGGCTACACCTTC.